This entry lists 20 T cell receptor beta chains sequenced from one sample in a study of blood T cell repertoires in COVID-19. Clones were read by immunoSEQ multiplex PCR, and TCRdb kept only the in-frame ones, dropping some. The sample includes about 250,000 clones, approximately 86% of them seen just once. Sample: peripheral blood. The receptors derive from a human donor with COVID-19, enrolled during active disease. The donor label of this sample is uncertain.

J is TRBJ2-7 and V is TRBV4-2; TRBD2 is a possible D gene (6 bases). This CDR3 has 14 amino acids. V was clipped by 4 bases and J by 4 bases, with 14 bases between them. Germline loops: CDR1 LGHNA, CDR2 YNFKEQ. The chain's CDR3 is CASSRDSRGYEQYF. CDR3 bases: TGTGCCAGCAGCCGGGACTCACGAGGATACGAGCAGTACTTC.

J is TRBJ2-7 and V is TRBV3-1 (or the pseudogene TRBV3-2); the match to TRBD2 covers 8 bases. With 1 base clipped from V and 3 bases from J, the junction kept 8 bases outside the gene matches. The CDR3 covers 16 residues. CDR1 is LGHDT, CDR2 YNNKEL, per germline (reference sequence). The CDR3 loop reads CASSQGASGGIYEQYF. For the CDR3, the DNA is TGTGCCAGCAGCCAAGGTGCGAGCGGGGGAATCTACGAGCAGTACTTC.

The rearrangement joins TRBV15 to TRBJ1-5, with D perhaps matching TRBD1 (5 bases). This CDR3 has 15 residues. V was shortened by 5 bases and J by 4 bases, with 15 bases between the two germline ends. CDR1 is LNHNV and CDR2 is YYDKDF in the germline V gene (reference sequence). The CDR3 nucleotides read TGTGCCACCAGCTGGGGGGGGAGGACTAATCAGCCCCAGCATTTT. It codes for CATSWGGRTNQPQHF.

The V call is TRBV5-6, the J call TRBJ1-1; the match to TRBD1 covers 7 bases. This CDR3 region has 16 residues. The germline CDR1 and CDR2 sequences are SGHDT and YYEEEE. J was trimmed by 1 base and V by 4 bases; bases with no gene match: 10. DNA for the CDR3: TGTGCCAGCAGCCGAGAATTGGGGACAGCGAACACTGAAGCTTTCTTT. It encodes CASSRELGTANTEAFF.

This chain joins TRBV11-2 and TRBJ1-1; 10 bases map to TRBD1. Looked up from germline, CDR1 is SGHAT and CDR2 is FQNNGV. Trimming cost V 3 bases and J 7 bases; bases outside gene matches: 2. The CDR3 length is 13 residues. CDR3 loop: CASSFGQGVEAFF. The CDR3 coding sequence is TGTGCCAGCAGCTTTGGACAGGGGGTTGAAGCTTTCTTT.

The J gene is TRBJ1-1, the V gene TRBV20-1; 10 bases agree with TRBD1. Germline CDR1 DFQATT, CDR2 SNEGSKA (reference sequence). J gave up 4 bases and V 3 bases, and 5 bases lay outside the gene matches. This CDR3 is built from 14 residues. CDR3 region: CSASKGQGITEAFF. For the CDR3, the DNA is TGCAGTGCTAGTAAGGGACAGGGGATCACTGAAGCTTTCTTT.

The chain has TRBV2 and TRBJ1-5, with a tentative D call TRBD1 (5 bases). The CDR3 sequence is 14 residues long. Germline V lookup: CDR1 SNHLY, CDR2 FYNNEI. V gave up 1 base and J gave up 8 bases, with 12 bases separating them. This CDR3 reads CASSEGQGFKPQHF. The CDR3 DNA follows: TGTGCCAGCAGTGAAGGGCAGGGTTTTAAGCCCCAGCATTTT.

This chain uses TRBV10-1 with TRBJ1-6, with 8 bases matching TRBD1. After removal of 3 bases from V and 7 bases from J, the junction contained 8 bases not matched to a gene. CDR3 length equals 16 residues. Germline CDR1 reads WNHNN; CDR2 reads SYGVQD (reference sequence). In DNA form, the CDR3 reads TGCGCCAGCAGTGATAAACGACAGGGGCCGAATTCACCCCTCCACTTT. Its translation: CASSDKRQGPNSPLHF.

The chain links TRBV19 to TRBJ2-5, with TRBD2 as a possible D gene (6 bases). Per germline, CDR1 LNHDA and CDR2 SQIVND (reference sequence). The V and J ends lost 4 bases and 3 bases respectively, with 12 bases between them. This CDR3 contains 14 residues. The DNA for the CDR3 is TGTGCCAGTAGTAGTTGGGGACTGGAAGAGACCCAGTACTTC. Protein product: CASSSWGLEETQYF.

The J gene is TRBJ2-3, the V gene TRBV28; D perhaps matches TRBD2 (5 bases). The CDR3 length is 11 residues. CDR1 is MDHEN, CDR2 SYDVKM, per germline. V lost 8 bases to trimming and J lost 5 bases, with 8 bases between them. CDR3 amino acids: CASRREDTQYF. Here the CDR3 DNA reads TGTGCCAGCCGCCGGGAAGATACGCAGTATTTT.

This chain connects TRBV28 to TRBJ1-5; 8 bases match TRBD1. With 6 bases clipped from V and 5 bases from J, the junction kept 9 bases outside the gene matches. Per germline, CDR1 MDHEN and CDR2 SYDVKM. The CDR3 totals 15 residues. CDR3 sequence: CASSPATGAYQPQHF. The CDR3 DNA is TGTGCCAGCAGCCCGGCGACAGGGGCGTATCAGCCCCAGCATTTT.

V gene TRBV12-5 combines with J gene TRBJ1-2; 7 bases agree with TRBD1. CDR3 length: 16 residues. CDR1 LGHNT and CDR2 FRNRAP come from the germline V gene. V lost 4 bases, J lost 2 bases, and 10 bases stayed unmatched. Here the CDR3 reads CASGSIRGTENYGYTF. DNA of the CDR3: TGTGCTAGTGGTTCGATACGAGGGACAGAGAACTATGGCTACACCTTC.

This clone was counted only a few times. The CDR3 region is CSASGLAGEATYEQYF. CDR3 bases: TGCAGTGCTAGTGGGCTAGCGGGAGAGGCTACCTACGAGCAGTACTTC. The genes are TRBV20-1 and TRBJ2-7; TRBD2 aligns across 10 bases. This CDR3 region has 16 residues. Trimming cost V 3 bases and J 2 bases; bases outside gene matches: 10. Germline CDR1 and CDR2: DFQATT and SNEGSKA (reference sequence).

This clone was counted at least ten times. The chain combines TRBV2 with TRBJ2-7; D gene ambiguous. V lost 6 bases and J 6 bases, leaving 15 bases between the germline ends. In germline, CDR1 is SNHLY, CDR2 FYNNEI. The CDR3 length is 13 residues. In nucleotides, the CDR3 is TGTGCCAGCAGCGTACTCGGGTCTTCCGAGCAGTACTTC. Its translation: CASSVLGSSEQYF.

The CDR3 nucleotides are TGTGCCAGTAGTATAGGACAGGGCAGGAAGACCCAGTACTTC. It codes for CASSIGQGRKTQYF. This chain uses TRBV19 with TRBJ2-5, with 7 nucleotides matching TRBD1. This CDR3 spans 14 amino acids. Losses at the gene ends were 1 base for V and 6 bases for J; bases not matched to a gene: 5. In germline, CDR1 is LNHDA, CDR2 SQIVND (reference sequence).

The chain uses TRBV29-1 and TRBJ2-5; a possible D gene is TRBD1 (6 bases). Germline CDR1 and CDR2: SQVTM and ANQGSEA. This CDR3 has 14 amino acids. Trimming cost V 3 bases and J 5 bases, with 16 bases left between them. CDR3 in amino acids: CSVDSGQSGETQYF. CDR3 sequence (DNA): TGCAGCGTTGATAGTGGACAGAGTGGGGAGACCCAGTACTTC.

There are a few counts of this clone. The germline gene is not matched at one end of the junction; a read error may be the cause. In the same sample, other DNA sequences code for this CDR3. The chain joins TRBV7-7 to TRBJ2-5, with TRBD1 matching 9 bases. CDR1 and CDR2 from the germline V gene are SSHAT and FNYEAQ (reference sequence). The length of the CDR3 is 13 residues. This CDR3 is CASSRDREETQYF. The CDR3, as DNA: TGTGCTAGCAGTAGGGACAGGGAAGAGACCCAGTACTTC.

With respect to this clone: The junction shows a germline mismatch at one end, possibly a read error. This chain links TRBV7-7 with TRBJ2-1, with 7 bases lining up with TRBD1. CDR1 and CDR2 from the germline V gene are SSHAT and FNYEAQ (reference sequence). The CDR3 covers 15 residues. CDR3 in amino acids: CASSLGQRTIDEQFF. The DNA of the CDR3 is TGTGCTAGCAGCTTGGGACAGCGAACCATCGATGAGCAGTTCTTC.

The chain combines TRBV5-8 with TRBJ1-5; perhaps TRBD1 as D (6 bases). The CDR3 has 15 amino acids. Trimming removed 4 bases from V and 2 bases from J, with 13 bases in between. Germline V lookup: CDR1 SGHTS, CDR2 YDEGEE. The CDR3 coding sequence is TGTGCCAGCAGCCGAGGGGGTTATGGCAATCAGCCCCAGCATTTT. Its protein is CASSRGGYGNQPQHF.

The CDR3 is CASSLGQEPYEQYF. The DNA for the CDR3 is TGTGCCAGCAGCTTAGGGCAGGAACCTTACGAGCAGTACTTC. V gene TRBV11-2 combines with J gene TRBJ2-7; D is uncertain. V lost 1 base, J lost 4 bases, and 11 bases lay in between. This CDR3 has 14 amino acids. Looked up from germline, CDR1 is SGHAT and CDR2 is FQNNGV.